This T cell receptor beta chain was recorded in a study of post-analysis software for immune sequencing data. Looking at the study overall: Patients had relapsing-remitting, secondary progressive or progressive-relapsing multiple sclerosis; some lacked subtype. Study conclusions and caveats: Batch-matched samples strongly co-clustered by F measure. Those with multiple sclerosis, the patient group, showed significantly lower normalized Chao1 diversity than controls. Roughly 5 TRBV segments (TRBV5-6, TRBV5-1 and TRBV20-1 among them) occurred more frequently in patients than in controls.

Germline CDR1 and CDR2: DFQATT and SNEGSKA (reference sequence). CDR3 length equals 13 residues. With V trimmed by 3 bases and J by 4 bases, 3 bases remained unmatched. A word on this clonotype: Its target is unknown.

Unique-molecular-identifier-tagged TCR beta cDNA libraries were used. Some 500,000 cDNA molecules were obtained per 1 to 10 million input T cells. From the PCR reads, TCRdb called clonotypes with MiXCR, one entry per CDR3 protein. The sample contains almost 700,000 distinct CDR3 sequences, about 60% of which appear only once. The rearrangement uses TRBV20-1 and TRBJ2-3; TRBD1 matches at 8 bases. The TCR sequence derives from a girl aged 2 to 9 with multiple sclerosis. Sample: blood. The CDR3: CSARSGGADTQYF. CDR3 in DNA: TGCAGTGCTAGGTCAGGGGGCGCAGATACGCAGTATTTT.